The following is a TCR beta chain sequence with its context. What it recognizes is unknown. The data stem from a study of shared clonotypes between healthy human individuals. Method: immunoSEQ multiplex PCR; TCRdb's copy keeps in-frame clones and lacks some. The sample lists a few million clones; around nine tenths were seen once. CD4+ cells were split into CD45RA+ naive and CD45RA-negative memory subsets. Study observations and caveats: Investigators expected sequencing depth to affect clonotype sharing among donors. Larger richness was generally estimated for naive than memory subsets. Lower generation probabilities were found for non-shared clonotypes than for those shared by all four donors.

Germline V lookup: CDR1 SGHDT, CDR2 YYEEEE. This CDR3 comprises 12 residues. The V and J ends lost 3 bases and 9 bases respectively, with 10 bases between them. The chain combines TRBV5-6 with TRBJ1-3, with unresolved D. Sequenced: naive CD4+ T cells sorted from blood. The sample's subset: CD45RA+ positively selected. The TCR originated in a man between 18 and 35 years old in good health. As DNA, the CDR3 is TGTGCCAGCAGCTATCTTTCCGGCACCATATATTTT. This sequence encodes CASSYLSGTIYF.